Shown below are 2 T cell receptor beta chains from a single sample sequenced in a study of T-cell reconstitution after alpha-beta-depleted transplantation in children. Unique molecular identifiers tagged the TCRbeta library. MiXCR, applied by TCRdb to the PCR reads, yields one record per CDR3 protein. The sample holds approximately 200,000 distinct CDR3 sequences, 5.5% to 7% seen once. The specimen comprised PBMCs, sampled before TCRalphabeta/CD19-depleted stem cell transplant. The receptors were sampled from a girl less than two years old with combined immunodeficiency, due to receive a stem cell transplant.

Of note for this clonotype: The CDR3 ends on some other residue instead of the conserved phenylalanine or tryptophan, so this is likely a read error. The chain recombines TRBV29-1 with TRBJ1-2; the D is unclear. CDR1 and CDR2 (germline): SQVTM, ANQGSEA. V was shortened by 1 base and J by 4 bases, with 10 bases between the two germline ends. The CDR3 contains 13 residues. This CDR3 reads CSVEGGSAYGYTV. CDR3 nucleotides: TGCAGCGTTGAAGGGGGATCAGCCTATGGCTACACCGTC.

This clonotype was found many times. V usage is TRBV29-1 and J usage is TRBJ2-7; either TRBD1 or TRBD2 may fit D (5 bases each). The CDR3 length is 13 residues. CDR1 SQVTM and CDR2 ANQGSEA come from the germline V gene. Between the trimmed V and J ends, which lost 6 bases and 3 bases, there was a span of 15 bases. In nucleotides, the CDR3 is TGCAGCGTCCGCCCAGGGACCGGCTACGAGCAGTACTTC. This codes for CSVRPGTGYEQYF.